What follows describes a single T cell receptor (beta chain). Authors' methods: From reference gene primer amplification, estimates of nucleated cell counts were derived. Produced via immunoSEQ multiplex PCR; TCRdb's table is partial and in-frame only. D and trimming come from the DNA, and the V and J calls and clone size come from that table. The sample comprises approximately 230,000 clones, about 80% of which are singletons, and nearly 9% rests with the top ten. Trimming removed 5 bases from V and 7 bases from J, with 16 bases in between. This CDR3 is built from 14 residues. In germline, CDR1 is SGHNT, CDR2 YYREEE (reference sequence). The data originate from a study of blood T cell repertoires in COVID-19. Overall study: There were acute and convalescent COVID-19 samples, and they came from the United States, Italy and Spain. T cells, B-cell-depleted T cells, or PBMCs supplied cDNA or gDNA.

The rearrangement links TRBV5-4 to TRBJ2-1, with D possibly TRBD2 on 6 matching bases. The source of this sequence is a man older than 75 with acute or convalescent COVID-19. Sequenced sample: peripheral blood. The CDR3 region is CASRHSGERNEQFF. CDR3 nucleotides: TGTGCCAGCAGACATAGCGGTGAACGTAATGAGCAGTTCTTC.